These 32 T cell receptor beta chains came from one sample sequenced in a study of blood T cell repertoires in COVID-19. The repertoire was sequenced with immunoSEQ multiplex PCR; TCRdb's copy has only in-frame clones and lacks some. The repertoire holds fewer than 250,000 clones, with approximately 86% as singletons. Material for sequencing was peripheral blood. These TCRs come from a man aged 60 to 69 with COVID-19, enrolled during active disease.

This sequence joins TRBV3-1 (or the pseudogene TRBV3-2) and TRBJ1-6; a possible D gene is TRBD1 (5 bases). Germline V gene sequence: CDR1 LGHDT, CDR2 YNNKEL (reference sequence). This CDR3 is 14 amino acids long. The germline V and J ends were trimmed by 0 bases and 12 bases, with 12 bases remaining between them. The CDR3 is CASSQDRVSRPLHF. CDR3 nucleotides: TGTGCCAGCAGCCAAGACAGGGTCTCTAGACCCCTCCACTTT.

This rearrangement joins TRBV7-9 to TRBJ1-2; no clear D gene. Trimming removed 2 bases at V and 2 bases at J, with 3 bases between. The CDR3 totals 12 residues. Germline V gene lookup returns CDR1 SEHNR and CDR2 FQNEAQ (reference sequence). In DNA, the CDR3 is TGTGCCAGCAGCTTACAGAACTATGGCTACACCTTC. Translated: CASSLQNYGYTF.

V gene TRBV2 combines with J gene TRBJ2-3; 7 positions match TRBD2. The CDR3 is 15 residues long. Germline CDR1 SNHLY, CDR2 FYNNEI. V lost 6 bases, J lost 2 bases, and 8 bases stayed unmatched. CDR3 DNA: TGTGCCAGCAGGCCGGGACTAACCTTCACAGATACGCAGTATTTT. It yields the protein CASRPGLTFTDTQYF.

V gene TRBV7-9 combines with J gene TRBJ1-1; D is unresolved. The V end was cut by 5 bases, the J end by 4 bases, with 11 bases between. The germline gives CDR1 SEHNR, CDR2 FQNEAQ (reference sequence). The CDR3 runs to 13 residues. The CDR3 here is CASSPASLTEAFF. The CDR3 nucleotides are TGTGCCAGCAGCCCTGCGAGCCTCACTGAAGCTTTCTTT. The entire variable domain, with the rest obtained from reference TRBV7-9 and TRBJ1-1, is as follows: DTGVSQNPRHKITKRGQNVTFRCDPISEHNRLYWYRQTLGQGPEFLTYFQNEAQLEKSRLLSDRFSAERPKGSFSTLEIQRTEQGDSAMYLCASSPASLTEAFFGQGTRLTVV.

There are many counts of this clone. One junction end does not reproduce the germline sequence, and a read error may be involved. The chain employs TRBV14 and TRBJ1-1, with D maybe TRBD1 (6 bases). Germline CDR1 SGHDN, CDR2 FVKESK. This CDR3 contains 15 residues. The chain's CDR3 is CASSQRTGWNAEAFF. Here the CDR3 DNA reads TGTGCCAGCAGCCAACGAACAGGGTGGAACGCTGAAGCTTTCTTT.

This chain connects TRBV11-1 to TRBJ1-2; 10 nucleotides match TRBD1. The CDR3 contains 13 residues. V was pared by 5 bases and J by 6 bases, with 3 bases of the junction left unmatched. CDR1 SGHAT and CDR2 FQDESV come from the germline V gene (reference sequence). CDR3 in amino acids: CASSQDRGHGYTF. The DNA for the CDR3 is TGTGCCAGCAGCCAAGACAGGGGGCATGGCTACACCTTC.

The V and J genes are TRBV7-8 and TRBJ2-2; 9 bases fit TRBD1. This CDR3 region has 17 residues. Germline CDR1 reads SGHVS; CDR2 reads FQNEAQ. The V and J ends lost 2 bases and 5 bases, in that order; junction bases with no gene match: 9. The CDR3 region has the DNA TGTGCCAGCAGCTTACTTGGGACAGGGAAAGAAACCGGGGAGCTGTTTTTT. Translated, it gives CASSLLGTGKETGELFF.

This clone appeared once. The J gene is TRBJ1-5, the V gene TRBV4-1; D unclear. Trimming took off 0 bases at V and 8 bases at J, with 17 bases between the two ends. CDR3 length: 16 residues. Germline V lookup: CDR1 MGHRA, CDR2 YSYEKL. The CDR3 loop reads CASSQDHSTVREPQHF. The CDR3 DNA reads as TGCGCCAGCAGCCAAGATCACTCGACGGTCCGGGAGCCCCAGCATTTT.

The chain links TRBV4-3 to TRBJ1-6, with D possibly being TRBD1 (5 bases). The germline gives CDR1 LGHNA, CDR2 YSLEER. Trimming removed 1 base from V and 1 base from J, with 8 bases in between. The CDR3 is 16 residues long. In DNA, the CDR3 is TGCGCCAGCAGCCAAGCAGGGCAGTCCTATAATTCACCCCTCCACTTT. Its protein product is CASSQAGQSYNSPLHF.

This clone is a singleton in its sample. The chain employs TRBV29-1 and TRBJ1-1; D possibly corresponds to TRBD1 (6 bases). V was shortened by 7 bases and J by 6 bases, with 18 bases between the two germline ends. Germline-derived CDR1 and CDR2 are SQVTM and ANQGSEA. The CDR3 is made up of 13 amino acids. CDR3 residues: CSALGGGLAEAFF. CDR3 in DNA: TGCAGCGCATTAGGGGGGGGATTGGCTGAAGCTTTCTTT.

This sequence joins TRBV18 and TRBJ1-1, with D uncertain. Trimming took 4 bases from V and 1 from J, leaving 7 bases between them. CDR1 and CDR2 (germline): KGHSH, LQKENI. The CDR3 is made up of 13 amino acids. In DNA form, the CDR3 reads TGTGCCAGCTCACTCTTGAGGAACACTGAAGCTTTCTTT. Translating it yields CASSLLRNTEAFF.

The rearrangement uses TRBV12-5 and TRBJ1-5; D unclear. The CDR3 is 16 residues long. V was trimmed by 3 bases and J by 4 bases, leaving 16 bases between them. Germline V gene lookup returns CDR1 LGHNT and CDR2 FRNRAP. This chain's CDR3 is CASGFTEGRSNQPQHF. CDR3 sequence (DNA): TGTGCTAGTGGTTTCACCGAAGGGAGGTCAAATCAGCCCCAGCATTTT.

This clone appeared a single time. The chain couples TRBV27 to TRBJ2-7, with D unclear. Trimming took off 6 bases at V and 0 bases at J, with 15 bases between the two ends. The CDR3 is 15 amino acids. The germline V gene encodes CDR1 MNHEY and CDR2 SMNVEV (reference sequence). CDR3 coding DNA: TGTGCCAGCAGAGTTTCCTTAGAGGCCTCCTACGAGCAGTACTTC. Amino acids: CASRVSLEASYEQYF.

J is TRBJ1-2 and V is TRBV19; TRBD1 matches at 8 bases. The V segment lost 6 bases and the J segment 0 bases; nucleotides outside the gene matches: 6. CDR1 and CDR2 (germline): LNHDA, SQIVND (reference sequence). The CDR3 runs to 15 residues. The CDR3 bases are TGTGCCAGTAGCCCTAGACAGGGGCCTAACTATGGCTACACCTTC. Translation gives CASSPRQGPNYGYTF.

In its sample, this clone was seen a few times. This chain connects TRBV6-6 to TRBJ1-1, with 7 bases matching TRBD1. Per germline, CDR1 MNHNY and CDR2 SVGAGI (reference sequence). CDR3 size: 16 residues. After removal of 2 bases from V and 0 bases from J, the junction contained 6 bases not matched to a gene. The CDR3 coding sequence is TGTGCCAGCAGTTACCCCACAGGGGCCTTGAACACTGAAGCTTTCTTT. Protein sequence: CASSYPTGALNTEAFF.

This clone showed up just once. The V gene is TRBV4-1, the J gene TRBJ1-1; 8 nucleotides align to TRBD1. Germline CDR1 MGHRA, CDR2 YSYEKL. CDR3 length equals 13 residues. V lost 5 bases to trimming and J lost 6 bases; unmatched junction nucleotides: 5. The CDR3: CASSFRGQAEAFF. CDR3 coding DNA: TGCGCCAGCAGCTTCAGGGGGCAGGCTGAAGCTTTCTTT.

This sequence joins TRBV6-2 or TRBV6-3 and TRBJ1-3; 8 nucleotides line up with TRBD1. The CDR3 spans 15 residues. Germline V gene lookup returns CDR1 MNHEY and CDR2 SVGEGT. After removal of 2 bases from V and 4 bases from J, the junction contained 4 bases not matched to a gene. The CDR3 is CASSYGRGQGNTIYF. In DNA, the CDR3 is TGTGCCAGCAGTTACGGCAGGGGGCAAGGAAACACCATATATTTT.

This chain connects TRBV5-8 to TRBJ2-5, with D possibly being TRBD1 (5 bases). Germline CDR1 reads SGHTS; CDR2 reads YDEGEE. CDR3 length: 13 amino acids. Trimming removed 4 bases at V and 5 bases at J, with 12 bases between. The CDR3 loop is CASSRQGSETQYF. The CDR3 DNA reads TGTGCCAGCAGCCGCCAGGGATCCGAGACCCAGTACTTC.

This chain connects TRBV28 to TRBJ1-4; D gene uncertain. CDR3 length equals 13 residues. Germline V lookup: CDR1 MDHEN, CDR2 SYDVKM. Trimming took 7 bases from V and 4 from J, leaving 10 bases between them. Here the CDR3 reads CASKRQFNEKLFF. DNA of the CDR3: TGTGCCAGCAAGAGGCAGTTTAATGAAAAACTGTTTTTT.

In its sample, this clone was seen a few times. This chain uses TRBV5-1 with TRBJ1-3; a possible D gene is TRBD1 (6 bases). Germline values: CDR1 SGHRS, CDR2 YFSETQ. This CDR3 has 15 amino acids. V shed 3 bases and J shed 1 base, with 11 bases lying between them. CDR3 DNA: TGCGCCAGCAGCTGGGGGGGACAATCTGGAAACACCATATATTTT. This sequence encodes CASSWGGQSGNTIYF.

This clone was seen only a few times. The gene calls are TRBV5-4 and TRBJ1-5; D unclear. V lost 1 base to trimming and J lost 11 bases, with 13 bases between them. Germline V lookup: CDR1 SGHNT, CDR2 YYREEE (reference sequence). CDR3 length equals 13 residues. The CDR3 here is CASSLTDEGTQHF. The CDR3 DNA sequence: TGTGCCAGCAGCTTGACAGACGAAGGAACCCAGCATTTT. Together with reference TRBV5-4 and TRBJ1-5, the CDR3 gives the full variable domain: ETGVTQSPTHLIKTRGQQVTLRCSSQSGHNTVSWYQQALGQGPQFIFQYYREEENGRGNFPPRFSGLQFPNYSSELNVNALELDDSALYLCASSLTDEGTQHFGDGTRLSIL.

V is TRBV5-1 and J is TRBJ2-7; 8 bases are a match to TRBD2. The CDR3 consists of 15 residues. The trim removed 4 bases at V and 4 bases at J, leaving 10 bases unmatched. Germline V gene sequence: CDR1 SGHRS, CDR2 YFSETQ. CDR3 DNA sequence: TGCGCCAGCAGCGTTAGGGCGGGAGGACTGTACGAGCAGTACTTC. Its translation is CASSVRAGGLYEQYF. Full variable domain (outside the CDR3, taken from reference TRBV5-1 and TRBJ2-7): KAGVTQTPRYLIKTRGQQVTLSCSPISGHRSVSWYQQTPGQGLQFLFEYFSETQRNKGNFPGRFSGRQFSNSRSEMNVSTLELGDSALYLCASSVRAGGLYEQYFGPGTRLTVT.

This sequence joins TRBV5-1 and TRBJ2-7; D may be TRBD1 (5 bases). The V gene's germline CDR1 is SGHRS and CDR2 YFSETQ. The CDR3 has 14 residues. With 0 bases removed from V and 3 bases from J, the gap between germline ends came to 10 bases. CDR3 nucleotides: TGCGCCAGCAGCTTGGACCACCAGGGCTACGAGCAGTACTTC. It encodes CASSLDHQGYEQYF.

The chain couples TRBV18 to TRBJ1-5, with a possible D match to TRBD1 (5 bases). The CDR3 has 16 amino acids. With 3 bases removed from V and 4 bases from J, the gap between germline ends came to 16 bases. CDR1 KGHSH and CDR2 LQKENI come from the germline V gene. The CDR3 loop reads CASSPSGGPRNQPQHF. The CDR3 DNA follows: TGTGCCAGCTCACCGTCCGGGGGACCGCGAAATCAGCCCCAGCATTTT.

This rearrangement joins TRBV2 to TRBJ1-1; TRBD1 matches at 7 bases. Germline assignment: CDR1 SNHLY and CDR2 FYNNEI. V trimming: 11 bases; J trimming: 0 bases; junction bases outside the gene matches: 6. The CDR3 sequence is 13 residues long. In DNA, the CDR3 is TGTGCCTGCCGGGACAGCCTGAACACTGAAGCTTTCTTT. As protein: CACRDSLNTEAFF.

This clone was recorded only once. The chain recombines TRBV2 with TRBJ1-2; 11 bases match TRBD1. After removal of 5 bases from V and 6 bases from J, the junction contained 5 bases not matched to a gene. The CDR3 contains 14 residues. Germline V gene lookup returns CDR1 SNHLY and CDR2 FYNNEI. DNA for the CDR3: TGTGCCAGCAGTTCCGGACAGGGGGCCGATGGCTACACCTTC. As protein: CASSSGQGADGYTF.

This clone was seen only a few times. V is TRBV7-8 and J is TRBJ1-2; possibly TRBD1 for D (5 bases). V was shortened by 4 bases and J by 8 bases, with 23 bases between the two germline ends. Germline CDR1 reads SGHVS; CDR2 reads FQNEAQ. The CDR3 loop spans 16 amino acids. The CDR3 sequence is CASSSASGRTMGGYTF. The CDR3 region has the DNA TGTGCCAGCAGCTCGGCCTCGGGACGGACTATGGGGGGCTACACCTTC. The full variable domain, completed using reference TRBV7-8 and TRBJ1-2, is GAGVSQSPRYKVAKRGQDVALRCDPISGHVSLFWYQQALGQGPEFLTYFQNEAQLDKSGLPSDRFFAERPEGSVSTLKIQRTQQEDSAVYLCASSSASGRTMGGYTFGSGTRLTVV.

This chain links TRBV18 with TRBJ2-5; maybe TRBD2 (6 bases). This CDR3 comprises 14 residues. The V gene lost 3 bases and the J gene lost 5 bases, with 13 bases spanning the gap. Germline lookup yields CDR1 KGHSH and CDR2 LQKENI. CDR3 residues: CASSPDGGWETQYF. The CDR3 nucleotides read TGTGCCAGCTCACCCGACGGAGGGTGGGAGACCCAGTACTTC.

The V gene is TRBV3-1 (or the pseudogene TRBV3-2), the J gene TRBJ1-1; weak D call: TRBD1 (5 bases). This CDR3 is 15 amino acids long. Germline loops: CDR1 LGHDT, CDR2 YNNKEL (reference sequence). V lost 4 bases, J lost 1 base, and 13 bases lay in between. The CDR3 is CASSPGGGANTEAFF. CDR3 bases: TGTGCCAGCAGCCCCGGTGGAGGGGCGAACACTGAAGCTTTCTTT.

The chain recombines TRBV2 with TRBJ1-2; weak D call: TRBD1 (5 bases). CDR3 size: 13 residues. Germline CDR1 reads SNHLY; CDR2 reads FYNNEI. The V gene lost 4 bases and the J gene lost 4 bases, with 10 bases spanning the gap. For the CDR3, the DNA is TGTGCCAGCAGTGCCAGACAGCTCTATGGCTACACCTTC. Amino acid sequence: CASSARQLYGYTF. Using reference TRBV2 and TRBJ1-2 for the parts outside the CDR3, the full variable domain is EPEVTQTPSHQVTQMGQEVILRCVPISNHLYFYWYRQILGQKVEFLVSFYNNEISEKSEIFDDQFSVERPDGSNFTLKIRSTKLEDSAMYFCASSARQLYGYTFGSGTRLTVV.

J is TRBJ1-2 and V is TRBV5-6; D is undetermined. The length of the CDR3 is 14 residues. Germline V gene lookup returns CDR1 SGHDT and CDR2 YYEEEE. Deletions cut 1 base from V and 0 bases from J, with 7 bases between. CDR3 region: CASSLTVSNYGYTF. In DNA form, the CDR3 reads TGTGCCAGCAGCTTGACAGTTTCTAACTATGGCTACACCTTC.

V usage is TRBV6-5 and J usage is TRBJ2-5; a possible D gene is TRBD1 (6 bases). The CDR3 sequence is 16 residues long. Trimming took off 0 bases at V and 2 bases at J, with 13 bases between the two ends. Germline V gives CDR1 MNHEY, CDR2 SVGAGI. CDR3 protein: CASSYSETGVQETQYF. The CDR3 coding sequence is TGTGCCAGCAGTTACTCGGAGACAGGAGTACAAGAGACCCAGTACTTC.